These 10 T cell receptor beta chains were all obtained from the same sample, sequenced in a study of cytomegalovirus exposure and HLA in healthy donors (dated by TCRdb to about 2017). The library came from the immunoSEQ multiplex PCR assay. For the multiplex PCR, a mixture combining 60 forward primers for TCR Vbeta segments and 13 reverse primers for TCR Jbeta segments was used. TCRdb carries this immuneACCESS record with in-frame sequences only. Its versions omit some clonotypes, under half of them owing to an unresolved V gene in the studies checked, with the rest unexplained. The table for this sample lists about 110,000 clones; 65% to 75% of them were counted only once. Together, the top ten hold 4.8% of the sample. The specimen was PBMCs. Receptor source: a man aged 25-45 years in good health and CMV-seropositive.

This chain uses TRBV10-2 with TRBJ2-1; D may be TRBD1 (5 bases). From germline, CDR1 is WSHSY and CDR2 SAAADI. This CDR3 is built from 15 residues. V was shortened by 1 base and J by 0 bases, with 7 bases between the two germline ends. CDR3 in amino acids: CASSEFDSSYNEQFF. The CDR3, as DNA: TGCGCCAGCAGTGAGTTCGACAGCTCCTACAATGAGCAGTTCTTC.

The gene calls are TRBV5-5 and TRBJ2-7; 7 nucleotides agree with TRBD1. V lost 0 bases, J lost 2 bases, and 2 bases stayed unmatched. Germline V gene sequence: CDR1 SGHKS, CDR2 YYEKEE (reference sequence). The CDR3 sequence is 14 residues long. CDR3 protein: CASSLGQGAYEQYF. The CDR3 nucleotides read TGTGCCAGCAGCTTGGGGCAGGGGGCCTACGAGCAGTACTTC.

The chain combines TRBV7-2 with TRBJ1-2; a possible D gene is TRBD1 (6 bases). Trimming removed 1 base from V and 4 bases from J, with 10 bases in between. CDR1 and CDR2 (germline): SGHTA, FQGNSA. The CDR3 length is 14 residues. The CDR3 here is CASSLDLTGYGYTF. The CDR3, as DNA: TGTGCCAGCAGCTTAGATTTGACAGGCTATGGCTACACCTTC.

V usage is TRBV5-4 and J usage is TRBJ1-2; perhaps TRBD1 as D (5 bases). Deletions cut 1 base from V and 5 bases from J, with 9 bases between. CDR3 length: 13 residues. CDR1 is SGHNT, CDR2 YYREEE, per germline (reference sequence). The CDR3 DNA is TGTGCCAGCAGCTTGCAGGGTGGGTATGGCTACACCTTC. Protein sequence: CASSLQGGYGYTF.

The V call is TRBV10-3, the J call TRBJ2-3, with 7 bases matching TRBD1. Trimming removed 5 bases from V and 4 bases from J; junction bases left unmatched: 9. The CDR3 runs 15 residues. Germline loops: CDR1 ENHRY, CDR2 SYGVKD. The CDR3, as DNA: TGTGCCATCAGTACCACAGGGGATTCCGCAGATACGCAGTATTTT. Translation gives CAISTTGDSADTQYF.

The chain couples TRBV14 to TRBJ2-1; D is ambiguous. Germline V gives CDR1 SGHDN, CDR2 FVKESK. The germline V and J ends were trimmed by 6 bases and 0 bases, with 12 bases remaining between them. This CDR3 spans 15 amino acids. DNA of the CDR3: TGTGCCAGCAGGCCCTTCGCAGGCTCCTACAATGAGCAGTTCTTC. Amino acid sequence: CASRPFAGSYNEQFF.

This chain connects TRBV5-6 to TRBJ1-2; D possibly corresponds to TRBD1 (5 bases). Germline CDR1 is SGHDT and CDR2 is YYEEEE. This CDR3 comprises 14 residues. V was pared by 4 bases and J by 3 bases, with 13 bases between. The CDR3 loop is CASSLGRADYGYTF. CDR3 bases: TGTGCCAGCAGCCTGGGCAGGGCGGACTATGGCTACACCTTC.

The genes are TRBV11-2 and TRBJ2-7; 10 positions agree with TRBD1. Germline V lookup: CDR1 SGHAT, CDR2 FQNNGV. This CDR3 comprises 14 residues. The V and J ends lost 5 bases and 6 bases, in that order; junction bases with no gene match: 7. The CDR3 bases are TGTGCCAGCAGCCACCGACAGGGGGCTGGCGAGCAGTACTTC. Translating gives CASSHRQGAGEQYF.

The chain combines TRBV10-3 with TRBJ2-5; D remains unclear. The J call is doubtful: the DNA matches TRBJ2-7 better. The CDR3 spans 12 residues. The V gene's germline CDR1 is ENHRY and CDR2 SYGVKD. The CDR3 coding sequence is TGTGCCATCAGTGTAGTAACCTACGAGCAGTACTTC. It is translated as CAISVVTYEQYF.

As for this clone: At one end the junction does not follow the germline gene, possibly because of a read error. This chain connects TRBV7-2 to TRBJ1-2, with D possibly TRBD1 on 5 matching bases. Germline assignment: CDR1 SGHTA and CDR2 FQGNSA. The CDR3 contains 12 residues. CDR3 region: CASSADSYGYPF. The CDR3 DNA reads as TGTGCCAGCAGCGCCGACAGCTATGGCTACCCCTTC. Looking up the rest from reference TRBV7-2 and TRBJ1-2 gives the full variable domain: GAGVSQSPSNKVTEKGKDVELRCDPISGHTALYWYRQSLGQGLEFLIYFQGNSAPDKSGLPSDRFSAERTGGSVSTLTIQRTQQEDSAVYLCASSADSYGYPFGSGTRLTVV.